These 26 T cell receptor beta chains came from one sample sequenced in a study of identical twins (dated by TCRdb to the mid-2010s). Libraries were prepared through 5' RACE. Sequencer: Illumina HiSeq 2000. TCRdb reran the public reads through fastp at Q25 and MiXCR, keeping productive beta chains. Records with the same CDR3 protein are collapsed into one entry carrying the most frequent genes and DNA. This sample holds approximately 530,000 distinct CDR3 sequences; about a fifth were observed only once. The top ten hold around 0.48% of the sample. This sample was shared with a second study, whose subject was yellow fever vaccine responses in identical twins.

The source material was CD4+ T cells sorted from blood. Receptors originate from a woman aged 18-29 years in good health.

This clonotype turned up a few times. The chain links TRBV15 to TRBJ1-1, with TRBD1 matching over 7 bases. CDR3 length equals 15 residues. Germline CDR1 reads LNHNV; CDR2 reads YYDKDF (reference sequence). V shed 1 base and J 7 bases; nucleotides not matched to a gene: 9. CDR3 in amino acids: CATSRGQGRIGEAFF. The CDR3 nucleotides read TGTGCCACCAGCAGAGGACAGGGCAGGATCGGTGAAGCTTTCTTT.

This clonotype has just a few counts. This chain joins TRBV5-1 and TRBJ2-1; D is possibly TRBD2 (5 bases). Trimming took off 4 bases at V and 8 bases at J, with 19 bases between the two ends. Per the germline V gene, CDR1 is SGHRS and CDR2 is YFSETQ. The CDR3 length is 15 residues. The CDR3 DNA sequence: TGCGCCAGCAGCCCCCTAGCCGGGGAGCGACATGAGCAGTTCTTC. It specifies CASSPLAGERHEQFF.

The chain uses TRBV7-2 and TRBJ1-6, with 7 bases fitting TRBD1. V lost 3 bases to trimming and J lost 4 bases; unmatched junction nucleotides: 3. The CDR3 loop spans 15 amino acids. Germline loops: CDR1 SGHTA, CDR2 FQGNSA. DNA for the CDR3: TGTGCCAGCAGCTTGGGACAGTCATATAATTCACCCCTCCACTTT. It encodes CASSLGQSYNSPLHF.

The CDR3 DNA is TGCGCCAGCAGCCAAGACCAGAGGGGCAGGGGCAACTATGGCTACACCTTC. Protein sequence: CASSQDQRGRGNYGYTF. V and J are TRBV4-1 and TRBJ1-2; a weak D match, TRBD1 (6 bases). Germline V gene data show CDR1 as MGHRA and CDR2 as YSYEKL. V was trimmed by 0 bases and J by 2 bases, leaving 16 bases between them. The CDR3 length is 17 residues.

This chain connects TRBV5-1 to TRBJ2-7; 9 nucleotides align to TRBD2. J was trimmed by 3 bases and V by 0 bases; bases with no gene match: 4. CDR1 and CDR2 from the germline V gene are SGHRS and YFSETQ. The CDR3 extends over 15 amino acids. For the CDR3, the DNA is TGCGCCAGCAGCTTGGCGGCGGGAGGGTTCTACGAGCAGTACTTC. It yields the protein CASSLAAGGFYEQYF.

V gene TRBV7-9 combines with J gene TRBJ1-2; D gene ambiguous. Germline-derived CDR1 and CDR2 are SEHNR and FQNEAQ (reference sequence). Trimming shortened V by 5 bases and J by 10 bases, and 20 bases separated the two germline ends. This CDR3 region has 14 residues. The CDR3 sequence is CASSPPEPTIPYTF. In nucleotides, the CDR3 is TGTGCCAGCAGCCCGCCAGAGCCCACTATCCCCTACACCTTC.

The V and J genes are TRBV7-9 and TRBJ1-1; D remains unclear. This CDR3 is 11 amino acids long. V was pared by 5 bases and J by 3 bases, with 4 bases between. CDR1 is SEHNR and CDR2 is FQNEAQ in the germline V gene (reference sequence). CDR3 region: CASSRYTEAFF. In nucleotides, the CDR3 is TGTGCCAGCAGCCGGTACACTGAAGCTTTCTTT.

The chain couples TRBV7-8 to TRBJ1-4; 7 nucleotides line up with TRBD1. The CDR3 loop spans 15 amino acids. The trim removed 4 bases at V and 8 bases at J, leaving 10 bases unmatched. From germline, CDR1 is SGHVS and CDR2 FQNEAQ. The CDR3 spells CASSSSTGTAEKLFF. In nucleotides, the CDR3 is TGTGCCAGCAGCTCTTCGACAGGGACGGCCGAAAAACTGTTTTTT.

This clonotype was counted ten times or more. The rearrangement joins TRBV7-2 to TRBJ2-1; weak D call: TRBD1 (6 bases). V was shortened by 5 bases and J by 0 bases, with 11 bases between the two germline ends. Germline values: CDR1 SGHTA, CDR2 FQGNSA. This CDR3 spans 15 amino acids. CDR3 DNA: TGTGCCAGCAGCGCCACAGGGTTCTCCTACAATGAGCAGTTCTTC. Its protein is CASSATGFSYNEQFF.

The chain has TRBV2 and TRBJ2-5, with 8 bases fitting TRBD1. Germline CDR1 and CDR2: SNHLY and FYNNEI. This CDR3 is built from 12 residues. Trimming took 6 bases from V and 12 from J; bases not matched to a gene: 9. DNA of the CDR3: TGTGCCAGCAGGGATCTGGACAGGGAGGAGTACTTC. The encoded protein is CASRDLDREEYF.

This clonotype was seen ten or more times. As DNA, the CDR3 is TGTGCCAGCTCTCCGGTAGGCTTTCGCACAGATACGCAGTATTTT. It codes for CASSPVGFRTDTQYF. The V gene is TRBV7-6, the J gene TRBJ2-3; no definite D call. Germline CDR1 and CDR2: SGHVS and FNYEAQ. This CDR3 has 15 residues. The V end lost 8 bases, the J end lost 1 base, and 16 bases lay between the germline ends.

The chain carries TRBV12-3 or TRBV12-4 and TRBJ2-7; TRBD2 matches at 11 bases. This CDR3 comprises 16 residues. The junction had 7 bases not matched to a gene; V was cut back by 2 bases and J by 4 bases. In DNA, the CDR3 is TGTGCCAGCAGTTTACCCGGGACTAGCGGCGTTTACGAGCAGTACTTC. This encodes CASSLPGTSGVYEQYF.

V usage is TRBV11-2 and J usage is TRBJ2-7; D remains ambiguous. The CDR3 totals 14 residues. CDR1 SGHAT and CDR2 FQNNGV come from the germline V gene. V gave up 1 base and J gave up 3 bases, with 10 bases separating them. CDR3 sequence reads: CASSLVALNYEQYF. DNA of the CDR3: TGTGCCAGCAGCTTAGTAGCACTAAACTACGAGCAGTACTTC.

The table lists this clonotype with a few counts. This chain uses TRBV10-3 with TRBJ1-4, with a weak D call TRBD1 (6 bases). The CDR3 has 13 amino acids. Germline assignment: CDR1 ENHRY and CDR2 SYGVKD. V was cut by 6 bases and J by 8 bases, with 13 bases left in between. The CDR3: CAIRESGEEKLFF. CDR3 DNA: TGTGCCATCAGAGAATCAGGGGAGGAAAAACTGTTTTTT.

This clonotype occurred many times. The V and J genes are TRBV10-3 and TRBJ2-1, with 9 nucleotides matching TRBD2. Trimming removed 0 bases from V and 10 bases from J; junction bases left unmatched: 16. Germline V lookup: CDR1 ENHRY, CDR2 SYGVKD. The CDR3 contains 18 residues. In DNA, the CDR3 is TGTGCCATCAGTGAGTCGGTGTTAGCGGGAGCGATTACTAGCGAGCAGTTCTTC. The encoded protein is CAISESVLAGAITSEQFF.

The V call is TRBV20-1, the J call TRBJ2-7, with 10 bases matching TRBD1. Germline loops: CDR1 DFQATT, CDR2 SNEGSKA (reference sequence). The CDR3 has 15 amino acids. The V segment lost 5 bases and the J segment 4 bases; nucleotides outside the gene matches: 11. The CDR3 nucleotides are TGCAGTGCTCTATACGGGACAGGGGCACGGTACGAGCAGTACTTC. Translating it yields CSALYGTGARYEQYF.

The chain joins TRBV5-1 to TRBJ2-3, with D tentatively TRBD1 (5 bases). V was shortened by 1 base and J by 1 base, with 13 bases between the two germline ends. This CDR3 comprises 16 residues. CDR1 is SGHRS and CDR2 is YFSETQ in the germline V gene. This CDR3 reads CASSLRWGDGTDTQYF. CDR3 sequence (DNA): TGCGCCAGCAGCTTGAGGTGGGGCGACGGCACAGATACGCAGTATTTT. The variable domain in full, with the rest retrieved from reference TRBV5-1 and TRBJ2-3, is KAGVTQTPRYLIKTRGQQVTLSCSPISGHRSVSWYQQTPGQGLQFLFEYFSETQRNKGNFPGRFSGRQFSNSRSEMNVSTLELGDSALYLCASSLRWGDGTDTQYFGPGTRLTVL.

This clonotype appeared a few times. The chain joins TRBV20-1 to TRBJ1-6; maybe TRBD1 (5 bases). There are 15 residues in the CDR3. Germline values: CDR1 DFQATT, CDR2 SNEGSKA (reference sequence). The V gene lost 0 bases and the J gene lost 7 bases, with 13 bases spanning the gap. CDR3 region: CSARDRTRGNSPLHF. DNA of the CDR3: TGCAGTGCTAGAGATAGAACCCGGGGGAATTCACCCCTCCACTTT.

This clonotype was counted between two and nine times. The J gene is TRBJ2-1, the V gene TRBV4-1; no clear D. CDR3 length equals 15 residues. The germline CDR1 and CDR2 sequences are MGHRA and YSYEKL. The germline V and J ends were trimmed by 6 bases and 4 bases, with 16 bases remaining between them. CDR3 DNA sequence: TGCGCCAGCAGAAGGGCTGGCGGAGCTTACAATGAGCAGTTCTTC. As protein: CASRRAGGAYNEQFF.

As DNA, the CDR3 is TGTGCCAGCCGTCCCCCCAAGGGGGAGACCCAGTACTTC. This sequence encodes CASRPPKGETQYF. The gene calls are TRBV6-1 and TRBJ2-5; D perhaps matches TRBD1 (5 bases). The CDR3 loop spans 13 amino acids. V was pared by 8 bases and J by 5 bases, with 15 bases between. Germline CDR1 reads MNHNS; CDR2 reads SASEGT.

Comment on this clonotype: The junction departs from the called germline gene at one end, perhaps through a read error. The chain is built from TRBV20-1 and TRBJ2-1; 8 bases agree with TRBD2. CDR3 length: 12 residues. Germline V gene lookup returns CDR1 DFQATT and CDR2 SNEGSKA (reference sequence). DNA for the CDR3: TGCAGTGCTAGAGATTCGGGCGGGGGGCGAGTCTTC. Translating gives CSARDSGGGRVF.

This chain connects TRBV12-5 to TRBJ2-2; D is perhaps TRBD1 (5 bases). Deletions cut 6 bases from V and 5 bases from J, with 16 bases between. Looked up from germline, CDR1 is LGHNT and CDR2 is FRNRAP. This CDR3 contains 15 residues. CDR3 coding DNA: TGTGCTAGTGGAAATCGACAGCTGAGGACCGGGGAGCTGTTTTTT. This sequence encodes CASGNRQLRTGELFF.

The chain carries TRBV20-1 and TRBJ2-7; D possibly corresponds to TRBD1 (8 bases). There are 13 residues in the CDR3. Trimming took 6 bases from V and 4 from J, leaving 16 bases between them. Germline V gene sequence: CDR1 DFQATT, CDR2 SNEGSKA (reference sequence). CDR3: CSARTGRGYEQYF. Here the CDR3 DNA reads TGCAGTGCACGGACAGGGCGGGGGTACGAGCAGTACTTC.

This chain's CDR3 is CASGDFLGPTNEKLFF. The CDR3 region has the DNA TGTGCCAGCGGGGACTTCCTGGGCCCAACTAATGAAAAACTGTTTTTT. The chain recombines TRBV7-9 with TRBJ1-4; perhaps TRBD1 as D (5 bases). CDR1 and CDR2 (germline): SEHNR, FQNEAQ (reference sequence). With 8 bases removed from V and 0 bases from J, the gap between germline ends came to 16 bases. The CDR3 consists of 16 residues.

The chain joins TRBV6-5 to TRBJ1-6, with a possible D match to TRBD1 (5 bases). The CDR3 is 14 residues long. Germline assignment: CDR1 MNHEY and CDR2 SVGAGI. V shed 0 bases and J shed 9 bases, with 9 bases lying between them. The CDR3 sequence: CASSYSGRGSPLHF. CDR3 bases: TGTGCCAGCAGTTACTCGGGAAGGGGTTCACCCCTCCACTTT.

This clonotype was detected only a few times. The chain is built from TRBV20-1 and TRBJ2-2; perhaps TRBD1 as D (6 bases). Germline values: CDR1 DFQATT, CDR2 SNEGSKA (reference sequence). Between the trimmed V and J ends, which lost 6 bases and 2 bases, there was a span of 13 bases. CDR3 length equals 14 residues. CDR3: CSAGPGHNTGELFF. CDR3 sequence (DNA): TGCAGTGCCGGACCGGGACACAACACCGGGGAGCTGTTTTTT.